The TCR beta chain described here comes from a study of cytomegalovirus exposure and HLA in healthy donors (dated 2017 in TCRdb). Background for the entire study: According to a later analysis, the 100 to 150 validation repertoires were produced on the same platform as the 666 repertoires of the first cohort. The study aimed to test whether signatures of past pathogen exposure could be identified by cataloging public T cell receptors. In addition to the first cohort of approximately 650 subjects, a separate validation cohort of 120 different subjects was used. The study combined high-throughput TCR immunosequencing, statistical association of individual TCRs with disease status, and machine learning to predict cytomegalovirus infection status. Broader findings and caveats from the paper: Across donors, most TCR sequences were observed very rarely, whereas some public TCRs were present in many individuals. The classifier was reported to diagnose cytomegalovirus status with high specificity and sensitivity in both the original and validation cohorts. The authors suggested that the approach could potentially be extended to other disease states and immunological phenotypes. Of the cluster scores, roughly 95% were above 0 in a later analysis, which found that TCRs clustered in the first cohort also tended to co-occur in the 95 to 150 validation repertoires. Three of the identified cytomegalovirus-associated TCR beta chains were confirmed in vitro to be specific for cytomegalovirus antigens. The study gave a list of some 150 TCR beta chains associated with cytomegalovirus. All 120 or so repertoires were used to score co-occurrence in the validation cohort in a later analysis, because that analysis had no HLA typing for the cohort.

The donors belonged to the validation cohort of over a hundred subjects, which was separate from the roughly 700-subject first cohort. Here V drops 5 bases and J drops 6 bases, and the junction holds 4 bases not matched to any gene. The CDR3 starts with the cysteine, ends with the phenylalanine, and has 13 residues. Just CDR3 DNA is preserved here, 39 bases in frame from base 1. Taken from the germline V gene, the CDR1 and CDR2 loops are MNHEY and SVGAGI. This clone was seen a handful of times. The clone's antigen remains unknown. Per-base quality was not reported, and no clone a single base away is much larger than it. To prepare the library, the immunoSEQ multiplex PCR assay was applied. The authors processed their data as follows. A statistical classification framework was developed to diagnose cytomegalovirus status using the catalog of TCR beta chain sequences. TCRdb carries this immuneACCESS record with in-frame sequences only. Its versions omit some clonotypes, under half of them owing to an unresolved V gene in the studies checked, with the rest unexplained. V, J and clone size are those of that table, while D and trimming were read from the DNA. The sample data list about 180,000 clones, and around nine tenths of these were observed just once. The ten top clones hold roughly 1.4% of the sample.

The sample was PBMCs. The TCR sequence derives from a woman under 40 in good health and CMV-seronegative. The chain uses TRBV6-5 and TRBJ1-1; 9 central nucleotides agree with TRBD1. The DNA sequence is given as TGTGCCAGCAGTGAGACAGGGGGGCCTGAAGCTTTCTTT. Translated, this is CASSETGGPEAFF.